What follows is one T cell receptor (beta chain) and its context. What it binds is unknown. Described treatment: about 20 received Ad26.COV2.S at low or high dose, single or two shots; about 5 received placebo; per-sample allocation not given. Repertoires come from day 63 after the first vaccine or placebo injection. It was an adult aged 18-55 years in Boston who was the donor. Produced via immunoSEQ multiplex PCR; TCRdb's table is partial and in-frame only. The repertoire consists of about 400,000 clones, with around 92% occurring once and the leading ten covering around 1.7%. These data originate in a study of Ad26.COV2.S vaccination and SARS-CoV-2 variants. Whole-study results and caveats: Reports say spike-specific CD8+ and CD4+ T cell responses covered substantial breadth after vaccination.

The sequence came from a person between 18 and 65 years old who received the Ad26.COV2.S COVID-19 vaccine or a placebo. The source material was peripheral blood, sampled in a trial of Ad26.COV2.S vaccine versus placebo.

Here the CDR3 reads CSVETGNGYEQYF. CDR3 DNA sequence: TGCAGCGTTGAGACAGGGAATGGTTACGAGCAGTACTTC. This chain links TRBV29-1 with TRBJ2-7; 7 bases map to TRBD1. Germline values: CDR1 SQVTM, CDR2 ANQGSEA. Trimming at V came to 3 bases and at J to 4 bases, leaving 6 bases not matched to a gene. The CDR3 is 13 amino acids.